What follows describes a single TCR beta chain. The sample is drawn from a study of blood T cells in healthy people across ages. Total RNA amounts of at least 6 micrograms were extracted per sample. Germline V lookup: CDR1 DFQATT, CDR2 SNEGSKA (reference sequence). CDR3 size: 14 residues. V lost 1 base to trimming and J lost 5 bases, with 11 bases between them. The second PCR ran about 6 to 12 cycles with a sample-barcoded 5' primer and J-beta primers. TCRdb re-analysed the 5' RACE reads in MiXCR, keeping a single row per CDR3 protein. The table includes fewer than 1,200,000 distinct CDR3 sequences, less than 25% detected once. This sample also belongs to another study, concerning T cells of mothers and their children. As that study records: The authors detected no persistent microchimeric T cell clones.

The chain has TRBV20-1 and TRBJ2-2, with D possibly matching TRBD2 (6 bases). Sequencing used blood. The source is a girl between 2 and 10 years old in good health. The CDR3 sequence is CSARGGGWTGELFF. CDR3 DNA: TGCAGTGCTAGAGGAGGAGGGTGGACCGGGGAGCTGTTTTTT.